One sample yielded the 19 T cell receptor beta chains listed below, sequenced in a study of blood T cell repertoires in COVID-19. Profiled with immunoSEQ multiplex PCR; TCRdb holds only in-frame clones, not every one. The repertoire holds hundreds of thousands of clones, with around 84% as singletons. Sequencing was done on a sample of PBMCs or T cells enriched from blood (not recorded which). The receptors originated from a man in his forties or fifties who had recovered from COVID-19.

This CDR3 reads CASSAIAGITDTQYF. The CDR3 region has the DNA TGTGCCAGCAGCGCGATAGCGGGAATCACAGATACGCAGTATTTT. This chain joins TRBV7-3 and TRBJ2-3; TRBD2 agrees at 8 bases. V dropped 5 bases and J dropped 2; count of bases not matched to a gene: 6. The CDR3 has 15 amino acids. CDR1 SGHTA and CDR2 FQGTGA come from the germline V gene.

The V gene is TRBV24-1, the J gene TRBJ2-2; 9 bases map to TRBD1. Trimming removed 4 bases from V and 7 bases from J; junction bases left unmatched: 9. The CDR3 is 16 amino acids. Germline V lookup: CDR1 KGHDR, CDR2 SFDVKD. CDR3 sequence (DNA): TGTGCCACCAGTGACGCCAGGACAGGGGTTGTCGGGGAGCTGTTTTTT. Translation: CATSDARTGVVGELFF.

The V and J genes are TRBV10-1 and TRBJ2-1; 12 positions agree with TRBD2. The CDR3 is 15 residues long. The V segment lost 3 bases and the J segment 5 bases; nucleotides outside the gene matches: 2. Germline assignment: CDR1 WNHNN and CDR2 SYGVQD (reference sequence). The CDR3 DNA sequence: TGCGCCAGCAGTGATCTAGCGGGAGGGCACAATGAGCAGTTCTTC. Protein product: CASSDLAGGHNEQFF.

The table lists this clone with a count of one. The J gene is TRBJ1-2, the V gene TRBV2, with D tentatively TRBD1 (6 bases). CDR1 and CDR2 (germline): SNHLY, FYNNEI. Trimming stripped 4 bases from V and 7 bases from J, with 16 bases between. CDR3 length equals 14 residues. The CDR3 DNA is TGTGCCAGCAGTGCGGCGACAGGAACTAGTGGCTACACCTTC. The encoded protein is CASSAATGTSGYTF.

This clone was found once. The rearrangement joins TRBV6-2 or TRBV6-3 to TRBJ2-2; tentatively, D is TRBD1 (6 bases). Trimming stripped 0 bases from V and 3 bases from J, with 14 bases between. The CDR3 loop spans 17 amino acids. The germline V gene has CDR1 MNHEY and CDR2 SVGEGT. The CDR3, as DNA: TGTGCCAGCAGTTACTCGAGGTTAAGGGGGTACACCGGGGAGCTGTTTTTT. Protein: CASSYSRLRGYTGELFF.

CDR3 bases: TGTGCCAGCAGCCAAGAGGGACAGAGCTCCTACGAGCAGTACTTC. Its protein is CASSQEGQSSYEQYF. The chain links TRBV4-2 to TRBJ2-7; TRBD1 aligns across 7 bases. CDR1 and CDR2 from the germline V gene are LGHNA and YNFKEQ. The CDR3 has 15 residues. Trimming took 0 bases from V and 0 from J; bases not matched to a gene: 2.

The chain uses TRBV18 and TRBJ1-1; the D is unclear. CDR1 and CDR2 (germline): KGHSH, LQKENI. V lost 10 bases to trimming and J lost 1 base, with 13 bases between them. The CDR3 sequence is 13 residues long. The CDR3 region is CATFTPSNTEAFF. CDR3 nucleotide sequence: TGTGCCACCTTCACTCCATCGAACACTGAAGCTTTCTTT.

This chain uses TRBV3-1 (or the pseudogene TRBV3-2) with TRBJ1-1; 7 nucleotides match TRBD1. V gave up 3 bases and J gave up 4 bases; unmatched junction bases: 8. Germline lookup yields CDR1 LGHDT and CDR2 YNNKEL (reference sequence). CDR3 length: 15 residues. The CDR3 sequence is CASSQENDRATEAFF. CDR3 nucleotides: TGTGCCAGCAGCCAGGAAAACGACAGGGCCACTGAAGCTTTCTTT.

V and J are TRBV27 and TRBJ2-3; D gene ambiguous. The CDR3 has 13 amino acids. The V gene lost 4 bases and the J gene lost 2 bases, with 7 bases spanning the gap. The germline V gene encodes CDR1 MNHEY and CDR2 SMNVEV (reference sequence). This CDR3 is CASSWRSTDTQYF. The CDR3 nucleotides are TGTGCCAGCAGTTGGCGGTCCACAGATACGCAGTATTTT.

The genes are TRBV6-1 and TRBJ2-1, with 7 bases lining up with TRBD2. CDR1 and CDR2 (germline): MNHNS, SASEGT. The trim removed 1 base at V and 7 bases at J, leaving 10 bases unmatched. There are 16 residues in the CDR3. CDR3 protein: CASSEVSSGGRNEQFF. DNA of the CDR3: TGTGCCAGCAGTGAAGTGTCTAGCGGAGGTAGGAATGAGCAGTTCTTC.

In regard to this clone: It may be a read error: a sequence one base away is much more abundant. V is TRBV7-2 and J is TRBJ2-3; 13 bases agree with TRBD2. Germline V CDR1 and CDR2: SGHTA, FQGNSA. CDR3 length: 15 amino acids. Trimming cost V 5 bases and J 2 bases; bases outside gene matches: 1. The CDR3 sequence is CASSTSGRATDTQYF. CDR3 nucleotide sequence: TGTGCCAGCAGCACTAGCGGGAGGGCCACAGATACGCAGTATTTT.

This rearrangement joins TRBV5-1 to TRBJ2-7; 10 positions agree with TRBD2. This CDR3 has 16 amino acids. CDR1 SGHRS and CDR2 YFSETQ come from the germline V gene. With V trimmed by 3 bases and J by 7 bases, 13 bases remained unmatched. CDR3 residues: CASSYTTSGLLKEQYF. The CDR3 DNA follows: TGCGCCAGCAGCTACACGACTAGCGGGCTCCTGAAGGAGCAGTACTTC.

The chain recombines TRBV18 with TRBJ2-7; no definite D call. This CDR3 has 13 amino acids. V was cut by 2 bases and J by 0 bases, with 5 bases left in between. Germline V CDR1 and CDR2: KGHSH, LQKENI. The CDR3 DNA reads TGTGCCAGCTCACCATCCGGCTCCTACGAGCAGTACTTC. Translation: CASSPSGSYEQYF.

The chain carries TRBV19 and TRBJ1-1; 10 bases align to TRBD1. The germline V gene encodes CDR1 LNHDA and CDR2 SQIVND (reference sequence). The J segment lost 5 bases and the V segment lost 9 bases, leaving 6 bases of the junction unmatched. This CDR3 spans 13 amino acids. The CDR3 DNA follows: TGTGCCAGCCTGACAGGGGGCCGGACTGAAGCTTTCTTT. This sequence encodes CASLTGGRTEAFF.

The chain has TRBV30 and TRBJ2-3, with D perhaps TRBD2 (5 bases). V was trimmed by 2 bases and J by 4 bases, leaving 16 bases between them. The CDR3 is 15 residues long. CDR1 is GTSNPN, CDR2 SVGIG, per germline (reference sequence). CDR3 residues: CAWSSNSAKADTQYF. For the CDR3, the DNA is TGTGCCTGGAGTAGTAATAGCGCGAAGGCAGATACGCAGTATTTT.

This clone was found once. Different DNA sequences within this sample yield the same CDR3. The chain links TRBV5-1 to TRBJ1-3; 7 bases agree with TRBD1. The length of the CDR3 is 14 residues. V lost 3 bases and J lost 2; bases outside the gene matches: 2. Germline V CDR1 and CDR2: SGHRS, YFSETQ. This CDR3 reads CASSSQGAGNTIYF. DNA for the CDR3: TGCGCCAGCAGCTCCCAGGGGGCTGGAAACACCATATATTTT. The complete variable domain, with remaining parts taken from reference TRBV5-1 and TRBJ1-3, reads KAGVTQTPRYLIKTRGQQVTLSCSPISGHRSVSWYQQTPGQGLQFLFEYFSETQRNKGNFPGRFSGRQFSNSRSEMNVSTLELGDSALYLCASSSQGAGNTIYFGEGSWLTVV.

The chain couples TRBV27 to TRBJ2-7; 7 bases are a match to TRBD2. CDR3 length: 12 amino acids. V shed 4 bases, J shed 13 bases, and the junction held 10 bases outside the gene matches. CDR1 is MNHEY, CDR2 SMNVEV, per germline (reference sequence). This CDR3 reads CASSSAGDPPYF. The CDR3 coding sequence is TGTGCCAGCAGTTCCGCGGGGGACCCCCCATACTTC.

The chain uses TRBV4-1 and TRBJ2-1, with 15 bases identical to TRBD2. V shed 0 bases and J 8 bases; nucleotides not matched to a gene: 5. CDR1 MGHRA and CDR2 YSYEKL come from the germline V gene. The CDR3 loop spans 17 amino acids. The CDR3 loop reads CASSQEGLAGGRDEQFF. The CDR3 DNA reads as TGCGCCAGCAGCCAAGAGGGACTAGCGGGAGGCCGGGATGAGCAGTTCTTC.

The V and J genes are TRBV5-5 and TRBJ1-5, with a possible D match to TRBD1 (5 bases). Per the germline V gene, CDR1 is SGHKS and CDR2 is YYEKEE (reference sequence). The V and J ends lost 4 bases and 1 base respectively, with 9 bases between them. The CDR3 extends over 14 amino acids. The CDR3: CASSAGGSNQPQHF. CDR3 DNA: TGTGCCAGCAGCGCTGGGGGGAGCAATCAGCCCCAGCATTTT.